These 27 T cell receptor beta chains were sequenced from one sample in a study of blood T cell repertoires in COVID-19. Profiled with immunoSEQ multiplex PCR; TCRdb holds only in-frame clones, not every one. The data contain fewer than 300,000 clones, just over 90% of them singletons. The sequenced sample consisted of peripheral blood. The receptors shown here come from a woman in her twenties or thirties with COVID-19, enrolled during active disease.

This chain joins TRBV13 and TRBJ2-6; D possibly corresponds to TRBD2 (6 bases). The CDR3 consists of 18 residues. V was pared by 0 bases and J by 0 bases, with 12 bases between. Germline assignment: CDR1 PRHDT and CDR2 FYEKMQ (reference sequence). DNA for the CDR3: TGTGCCAGCAGCTTAGGCCCCGGGGGTAGCTCTGGGGCCAACGTCCTGACTTTC. Amino acids: CASSLGPGGSSGANVLTF.

The chain links TRBV7-3 to TRBJ1-1, with TRBD1 matching over 7 bases. The CDR3 length is 13 residues. Germline values: CDR1 SGHTA, CDR2 FQGTGA. Trimming cost V 3 bases and J 3 bases; bases outside gene matches: 1. Here the CDR3 reads CASSFTGDTEAFF. The CDR3 DNA sequence: TGTGCCAGCAGCTTTACAGGGGACACTGAAGCTTTCTTT.

This clone was observed many times. The rearrangement joins TRBV2 to TRBJ1-1; D ambiguous. The ends were cut back, 0 bases at V and 5 bases at J, with 10 bases in the middle. The CDR3 sequence is 14 residues long. Germline V lookup: CDR1 SNHLY, CDR2 FYNNEI. CDR3 DNA sequence: TGTGCCAGCAGTGAAGCGCTTATGCGGACTGAAGCTTTCTTT. Translation: CASSEALMRTEAFF.

The V and J genes are TRBV7-9 and TRBJ1-2, with TRBD1 as a possible D gene (6 bases). The CDR3 has 16 residues. From germline, CDR1 is SEHNR and CDR2 FQNEAQ (reference sequence). V was shortened by 2 bases and J by 7 bases, with 20 bases between the two germline ends. The CDR3 sequence is CASSLPAADRGSGYTF. DNA for the CDR3: TGTGCCAGCAGCTTACCGGCGGCGGACAGAGGTAGTGGCTACACCTTC.

DNA of the CDR3: TGTGCCAGCAGCTTACGGGGGTTGTACGAGCAGTACTTC. Its protein product is CASSLRGLYEQYF. This rearrangement joins TRBV5-4 to TRBJ2-7; a possible D gene is TRBD2 (6 bases). The germline V gene encodes CDR1 SGHNT and CDR2 YYREEE (reference sequence). The CDR3 runs 13 residues. V was clipped by 2 bases and J by 4 bases, with 10 bases between them. Looking up the rest from reference TRBV5-4 and TRBJ2-7 gives the full variable domain: ETGVTQSPTHLIKTRGQQVTLRCSSQSGHNTVSWYQQALGQGPQFIFQYYREEENGRGNFPPRFSGLQFPNYSSELNVNALELDDSALYLCASSLRGLYEQYFGPGTRLTVT.

J is TRBJ1-2 and V is TRBV18; weak D call: TRBD1 (5 bases). Germline V gene sequence: CDR1 KGHSH, CDR2 LQKENI. The CDR3 length is 13 residues. Trimming pared 5 bases from V and 2 bases from J, leaving 9 bases between. CDR3 sequence reads: CASSTQENYGYTF. DNA of the CDR3: TGTGCCAGCTCAACACAGGAGAACTATGGCTACACCTTC. Supplemented by reference TRBV18 and TRBJ1-2, the full variable domain reads NAGVMQNPRHLVRRRGQEARLRCSPMKGHSHVYWYRQLPEEGLKFMVYLQKENIIDESGMPKERFSAEFPKEGPSILRIQQVVRGDSAAYFCASSTQENYGYTFGSGTRLTVV.

The chain joins TRBV28 to TRBJ1-1, with D possibly TRBD1 on 5 matching bases. V was clipped by 11 bases and J by 5 bases, with 21 bases between them. Germline CDR1 and CDR2: MDHEN and SYDVKM. The CDR3 loop spans 14 amino acids. The CDR3 nucleotides read TGTGCCGGATCCTCGCGGGGACTTTCAACTGAAGCTTTCTTT. Protein: CAGSSRGLSTEAFF. Full variable domain (remainder filled in from reference TRBV28 and TRBJ1-1): DVKVTQSSRYLVKRTGEKVFLECVQDMDHENMFWYRQDPGLGLRLIYFSYDVKMKEKGDIPEGYSVSREKKERFSLILESASTNQTSMYLCAGSSRGLSTEAFFGQGTRLTVV.

The chain employs TRBV9 and TRBJ1-1, with a weak D call TRBD1 (5 bases). V was shortened by 3 bases and J by 1 base, with 10 bases between the two germline ends. The length of the CDR3 is 14 residues. Germline V lookup: CDR1 SGDLS, CDR2 YYNGEE. The CDR3 reads CASSALGQNTEAFF. The CDR3 DNA is TGTGCCAGCAGCGCCCTTGGACAGAACACTGAAGCTTTCTTT.

Of note for this clone: Additional DNA sequences in this sample encode the identical CDR3. The chain employs TRBV11-2 and TRBJ1-1; TRBD1 matches at 8 bases. Looked up from germline, CDR1 is SGHAT and CDR2 is FQNNGV. The CDR3 is made up of 13 amino acids. Trimming took 5 bases from V and 3 from J; bases not matched to a gene: 2. The CDR3 bases are TGTGCCAGCAGCCTGGACAGGGACACTGAAGCTTTCTTT. As protein: CASSLDRDTEAFF.

With regard to this clone: Relative to the germline gene, one junction end is altered; a read error may explain this. The rearrangement joins TRBV10-3 to TRBJ2-7; 9 positions agree with TRBD1. This CDR3 spans 11 amino acids. CDR1 and CDR2 (germline): ENHRY, SYGVKD. The CDR3 DNA follows: TGTGCCATCAGTGGTGGTAGGGACAGGGACTTC. Translation gives CAISGGRDRDF.

V usage is TRBV7-9 and J usage is TRBJ1-4; unclear D gene. From germline, CDR1 is SEHNR and CDR2 FQNEAQ (reference sequence). Trimming pared 1 base from V and 5 bases from J, leaving 14 bases between. The CDR3 extends over 16 amino acids. The CDR3 sequence: CASSLVGGERNEKLFF. CDR3 nucleotides: TGTGCCAGCAGCTTAGTCGGAGGAGAGAGGAATGAAAAACTGTTTTTT.

In regard to this clone: This sample also contains other DNA sequences that code for the same CDR3. The genes are TRBV24-1 and TRBJ2-3, with TRBD2 identical over 10 bases. The CDR3 extends over 16 amino acids. From germline, CDR1 is KGHDR and CDR2 SFDVKD. Trimming removed 3 bases from V and 2 bases from J; junction bases left unmatched: 4. DNA for the CDR3: TGTGCCACCAGTGATCCGACTAGCGGGTCCACAGATACGCAGTATTTT. Translation gives CATSDPTSGSTDTQYF.

The table lists this clone with a count of one. The J gene is TRBJ2-1, the V gene TRBV11-3; 7 bases are shared with TRBD2. The ends lost 1 base at V and 1 base at J; junction bases unmatched: 1. CDR3 length equals 15 residues. Germline CDR1 is SGHNT and CDR2 is YENEEA. CDR3: CASSLGAGSYNEQFF. The CDR3 DNA reads as TGTGCCAGCAGCTTAGGAGCGGGATCCTACAATGAGCAGTTCTTC.

The chain recombines TRBV28 with TRBJ1-1; 7 nucleotides line up with TRBD1. Germline CDR1 and CDR2: MDHEN and SYDVKM. CDR3 length equals 13 residues. V shed 10 bases and J 7 bases; nucleotides not matched to a gene: 12. The CDR3 region has the DNA TGTGCCACCCGGACAGGACGGTCACGTGAAGCTTTCTTT. The encoded protein is CATRTGRSREAFF. The entire variable domain, with the rest obtained from reference TRBV28 and TRBJ1-1, is as follows: DVKVTQSSRYLVKRTGEKVFLECVQDMDHENMFWYRQDPGLGLRLIYFSYDVKMKEKGDIPEGYSVSREKKERFSLILESASTNQTSMYLCATRTGRSREAFFGQGTRLTVV.

V and J are TRBV18 and TRBJ2-3; 11 positions match TRBD1. Germline lookup yields CDR1 KGHSH and CDR2 LQKENI. The CDR3 has 17 residues. V dropped 6 bases and J dropped 1; count of bases not matched to a gene: 9. CDR3 protein: CASSRGTGGSGTDTQYF. CDR3 nucleotide sequence: TGTGCCAGCTCGAGAGGGACAGGGGGATCGGGCACAGATACGCAGTATTTT.

The V call is TRBV29-1, the J call TRBJ1-1; 8 bases are a match to TRBD1. The germline V gene has CDR1 SQVTM and CDR2 ANQGSEA. The CDR3 consists of 16 residues. J gave up 5 bases and V 1 base, and 12 bases lay outside the gene matches. Written as DNA, the CDR3 is TGCAGCGTTGAAGCCCTTCAGGCAGGGGGCATAACTGAAGCTTTCTTT. Translation gives CSVEALQAGGITEAFF.

The chain couples TRBV5-6 to TRBJ2-2, with 9 bases fitting TRBD2. CDR1 and CDR2 from the germline V gene are SGHDT and YYEEEE. This CDR3 contains 16 residues. The ends lost 0 bases at V and 3 bases at J; junction bases unmatched: 3. CDR3 DNA: TGTGCCAGCAGCTTGGGTAGCGGGAGATACACCGGGGAGCTGTTTTTT. Protein: CASSLGSGRYTGELFF.

This rearrangement joins TRBV4-2 to TRBJ1-1; 8 nucleotides match TRBD1. V dropped 4 bases and J dropped 7; count of bases not matched to a gene: 8. This CDR3 region has 14 residues. Germline lookup yields CDR1 LGHNA and CDR2 YNFKEQ. CDR3 nucleotide sequence: TGTGCCAGCAGCCCGGACAGGGAGTGGGTTGAAGCTTTCTTT. Its translation: CASSPDREWVEAFF.

This clone was found once. V gene TRBV28 combines with J gene TRBJ2-5; TRBD2 might be the D (7 bases). Per germline, CDR1 MDHEN and CDR2 SYDVKM. The CDR3 totals 14 residues. V was trimmed by 5 bases and J by 2 bases, leaving 12 bases between them. CDR3 in amino acids: CASSGGGAQETQYF. The CDR3 DNA sequence: TGTGCCAGCAGTGGTGGGGGGGCTCAAGAGACCCAGTACTTC.

CDR3 sequence reads: CASSLAGGLGNQPQHF. The CDR3 DNA follows: TGTGCCAGCAGCTTGGCCGGAGGTTTGGGCAATCAGCCCCAGCATTTT. This sequence joins TRBV5-6 and TRBJ1-5; D not resolved. V was trimmed by 0 bases and J by 2 bases, leaving 12 bases between them. The germline V gene has CDR1 SGHDT and CDR2 YYEEEE. The length of the CDR3 is 16 residues.

This clone was counted a single time. The chain has TRBV6-2 or TRBV6-3 and TRBJ2-5; 7 bases match TRBD2. V shed 2 bases, J shed 1 base, and the junction held 7 bases outside the gene matches. Germline V lookup: CDR1 MNHEY, CDR2 SVGEGT. There are 16 residues in the CDR3. CDR3 DNA sequence: TGTGCCAGCAGTTACCAGGTGGGAGGGCCCCAAGAGACCCAGTACTTC. Protein sequence: CASSYQVGGPQETQYF.

The chain couples TRBV4-1 to TRBJ2-1, with 9 bases fitting TRBD2. V lost 0 bases, J lost 9 bases, and 15 bases stayed unmatched. CDR1 is MGHRA, CDR2 YSYEKL, per germline. This CDR3 has 18 residues. Here the CDR3 reads CASSQEGLGREGLGEQFF. Here the CDR3 DNA reads TGCGCCAGCAGCCAAGAGGGCTTGGGGCGGGAGGGTCTCGGTGAGCAGTTCTTC.

The J gene is TRBJ2-2, the V gene TRBV19; the D gene is possibly TRBD2 (6 bases). In germline, CDR1 is LNHDA, CDR2 SQIVND (reference sequence). V lost 6 bases to trimming and J lost 4 bases, with 9 bases between them. This CDR3 is built from 13 residues. The CDR3 DNA follows: TGTGCCAGTAGCGGGAGTCTCACCGGGGAGCTGTTTTTT. It encodes CASSGSLTGELFF.

The chain carries TRBV28 and TRBJ2-3, with D possibly matching TRBD2 (6 bases). The V end was cut by 7 bases, the J end by 1 base, with 9 bases between. CDR3 length: 13 residues. Germline assignment: CDR1 MDHEN and CDR2 SYDVKM. The chain's CDR3 is CASMRGGTDTQYF. CDR3 nucleotides: TGTGCCAGCATGCGGGGCGGCACAGATACGCAGTATTTT.

This clone was counted a few times. The V call is TRBV6-2 or TRBV6-3, the J call TRBJ2-1; TRBD2 agrees at 11 bases. CDR1 MNHEY and CDR2 SVGEGT come from the germline V gene. V lost 4 bases to trimming and J lost 5 bases; unmatched junction nucleotides: 13. This CDR3 contains 18 residues. The CDR3 DNA is TGTGCCAGCAGTTCCCTCATAGCGGGAGGGGCACCTAACAATGAGCAGTTCTTC. It translates to CASSSLIAGGAPNNEQFF.

The chain joins TRBV19 to TRBJ2-2; 9 bases fit TRBD1. This CDR3 comprises 14 residues. The germline V gene encodes CDR1 LNHDA and CDR2 SQIVND (reference sequence). Trimming at V came to 6 bases and at J to 6 bases, leaving 5 bases not matched to a gene. CDR3 DNA sequence: TGTGCCAGTAGGAGACAGGGGGGTCCCGGGGAGCTGTTTTTT. This sequence encodes CASRRQGGPGELFF.

The chain has TRBV5-1 and TRBJ1-1, with 9 positions matching TRBD1. The V segment lost 4 bases and the J segment 1 base; nucleotides outside the gene matches: 8. The germline CDR1 and CDR2 sequences are SGHRS and YFSETQ. The CDR3 sequence is 16 residues long. The CDR3 bases are TGCGCCAGCAGCCCCGGACAGGGGATAACGAACACTGAAGCTTTCTTT. Its protein is CASSPGQGITNTEAFF.